The T cell receptor beta chain described here comes from a study of blood T cell repertoires in COVID-19. In the study overall: The analysed material was cDNA or gDNA that came from T cells, B-cell-depleted T cells, or PBMCs.

In the authors' methods: Researchers report that nucleated cell counts were estimated from reference gene primer amplification. Repertoires were generated with immunoSEQ multiplex PCR, while TCRdb's copy carries only in-frame clones and drops some. V and J calls and clone size are as listed in that table; D and trimming were resolved from the DNA. The sample holds some 120,000 clones, more than 75% seen once. The length of the CDR3 is 15 residues. Per germline, CDR1 LNHDA and CDR2 SQIVND (reference sequence). Trimming at V came to 3 bases and at J to 3 bases, leaving 5 bases not matched to a gene. This sequence originates from a human donor in a cohort sampled during active COVID-19. The chain links TRBV19 to TRBJ2-1; 7 bases map to TRBD1. The sequencing input was peripheral blood. In nucleotides, the CDR3 is TGTGCCAGTAGTATCCTGGGACAGATCTACAATGAGCAGTTCTTC. It encodes CASSILGQIYNEQFF.